This T cell receptor beta chain stems from a study of CD8 T cells in Susac syndrome. From blood CD8+ and CD4+ T cells, the TCR beta chain was sequenced. Controls were healthy donors (matched for age and sex). The authors negatively isolated CD8+ and CD4+ T cells and FACS-enriched TEMRA cells. The authors reverse transcribed roughly 0.5 to 1 ug RNA with random hexamers. The CDR3 of TCR beta was amplified by immunoSEQ multiplex PCR across 54 Vbeta and 13 Jbeta. TCRdb processed the immunoSEQ multiplex PCR reads anew with MiXCR; each CDR3 protein has one entry. Here the sample spans fewer than 200,000 distinct CDR3 sequences, under 95% being singletons. This CDR3 region has 15 residues. The V gene's germline CDR1 is DFQATT and CDR2 SNEGSKA (reference sequence). Trimming took 1 base from V and 3 from J; bases not matched to a gene: 7.

This TCR was recovered from a human donor in good health. The rearrangement links TRBV20-1 to TRBJ2-3; 7 nucleotides agree with TRBD2. Material: CD4+ T cells from PBMCs. DNA for the CDR3: TGCAGTGCTAGAGGGGGGGGAATGTGGACAGATACGCAGTATTTT. This gives the protein CSARGGGMWTDTQYF.